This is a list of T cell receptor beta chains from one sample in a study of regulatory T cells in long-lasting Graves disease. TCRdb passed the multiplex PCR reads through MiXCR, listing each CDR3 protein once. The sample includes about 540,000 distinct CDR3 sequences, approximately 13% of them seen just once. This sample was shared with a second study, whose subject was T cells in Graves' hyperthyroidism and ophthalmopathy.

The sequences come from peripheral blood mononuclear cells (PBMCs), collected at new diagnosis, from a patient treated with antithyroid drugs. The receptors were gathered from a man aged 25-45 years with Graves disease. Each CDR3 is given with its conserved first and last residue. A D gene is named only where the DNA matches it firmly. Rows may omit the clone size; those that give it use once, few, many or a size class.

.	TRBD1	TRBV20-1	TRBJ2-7	TGCAGTGCTAGTCTTCAGGGGGCAAGGAGTCGTCTGTACTTC	CSASLQGARSRLYF
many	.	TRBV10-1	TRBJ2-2	TGCGCCAGCAGCGACACGACCGGGGAGCTGTTTTTT	CASSDTTGELFF
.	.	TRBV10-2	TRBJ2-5	TGCGCCAGCAGTCAAACTGTGGAGACCCAGTACTTC	CASSQTVETQYF
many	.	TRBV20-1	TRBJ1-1	TGCAGTGCTAGTCAGGCCGGAAACACTGAAGCTTTCTTT	CSASQAGNTEAFF
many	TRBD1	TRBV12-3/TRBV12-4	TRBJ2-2	TGTGCCAGCAGCCCGGGGACAGGGGGACCCGGGGAGCTGTTTTTT	CASSPGTGGPGELFF
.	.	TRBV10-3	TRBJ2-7	TGTGCCATCAGTGACCCCGGACAACCGGACCAAAACGAGCAGTACTTC	CAISDPGQPDQNEQYF
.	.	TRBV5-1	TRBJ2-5	TGCGCCAGCAGCTTGGCGGACTATGACTATGAAACCCAGTACTTC	CASSLADYDYETQYF
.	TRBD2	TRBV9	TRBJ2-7	TGTGCCAGCAGCGGGGGGACTAGCGGGAGCCACGAGCAGTACTTC	CASSGGTSGSHEQYF
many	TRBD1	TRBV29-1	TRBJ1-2	TGCAGCGTCGACAGGGAAGGCCTCTATGGCTACACCTTC	CSVDREGLYGYTF
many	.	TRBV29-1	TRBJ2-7	TGCAGCGTTGAAGATGAGAGCTCCTACGAGCAGTACTTC	CSVEDESSYEQYF
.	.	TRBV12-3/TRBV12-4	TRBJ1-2	TGTGCCAGCAGGACAGTAACTAACTATGGCTACACCTTC	CASRTVTNYGYTF
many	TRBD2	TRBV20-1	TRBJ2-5	TGCAGTGCTAGAGCAGCGGGAGGGCCAGAGACCCAGTACTTC	CSARAAGGPETQYF
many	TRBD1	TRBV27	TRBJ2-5	TGTGCCAGCAGCCGGTTACAGGGGTACGTGGGGGAGACCCAGTACTTC	CASSRLQGYVGETQYF
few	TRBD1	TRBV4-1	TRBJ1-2	TGCGCCAGCAGCCACCTTTTGGACAGGCGGGGCTACACCTTC	CASSHLLDRRGYTF
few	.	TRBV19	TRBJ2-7	TGTGCCAGTAAGGGCGGATCGGGGTCCTACGAGCAGTACTTC	CASKGGSGSYEQYF
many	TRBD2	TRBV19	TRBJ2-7	TGTGCCAGTAGTATCCTAGCGGGAGACGAGCAGTACTTC	CASSILAGDEQYF
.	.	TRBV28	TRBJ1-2	TGTGCCAGCAGTTTCGCCGGGACGGGAGCTAACTATGGCTACACCTTC	CASSFAGTGANYGYTF
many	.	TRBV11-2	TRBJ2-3	TGTGCCAGCAGCTCGTTCATCGGACTCCGCACAGATACGCAGTATTTT	CASSSFIGLRTDTQYF
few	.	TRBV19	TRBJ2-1	TGTGCCAGTAGTATAGATCCCCACTACAATGAGCAGTTCTTC	CASSIDPHYNEQFF
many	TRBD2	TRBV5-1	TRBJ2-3	TGCGCCAGCAGCTTTAGCGGGGGCACAGATACGCAGTATTTT	CASSFSGGTDTQYF
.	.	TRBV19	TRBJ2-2	TGTGCCAGTAGTATAGAGGGGCCCGGGGAGCTGTTTTTT	CASSIEGPGELFF
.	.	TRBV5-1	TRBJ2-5	TGCGCCAGCAGCTTTACCATACAAGAGACCCAGTACTTC	CASSFTIQETQYF
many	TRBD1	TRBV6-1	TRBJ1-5	TGTGCCAGCAGTGGGCGGACAGGGAGGAATCAGCCCCAGCATTTT	CASSGRTGRNQPQHF
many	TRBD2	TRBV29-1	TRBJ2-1	TGCAGCGTTGAGGGACTAGCGGGGGACAATGAGCAGTTCTTC	CSVEGLAGDNEQFF
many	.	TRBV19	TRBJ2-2	TGTGCCAGTAGTAGGGTGACTGCGAACACCGGGGAGCTGTTTTTT	CASSRVTANTGELFF
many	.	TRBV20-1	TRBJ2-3	TGCAGTGCTGGGCAAAATTCCGATACGCAGTATTTT	CSAGQNSDTQYF
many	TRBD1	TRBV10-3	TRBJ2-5	TGTGCCACCAACCCGGGACAGGGGAGGGGAGAGACCCAGTACTTC	CATNPGQGRGETQYF
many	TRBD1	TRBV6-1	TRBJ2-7	TGTGCCAGCAGTGCCGGGACAGGGGGACACGAGCAGTACTTC	CASSAGTGGHEQYF
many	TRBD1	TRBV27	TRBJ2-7	TGTGCCAGCAGTTCGTTGACAGGGGTGATGATGGACGAGCAGTACTTC	CASSSLTGVMMDEQYF
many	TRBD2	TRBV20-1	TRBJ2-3	TGCAGTGCTTCGACTAGCGGCATCACAGATACGCAGTATTTT	CSASTSGITDTQYF
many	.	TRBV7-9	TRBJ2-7	TGTGCCAGCAGCTTAGGAGGGGGGTTGGTCGAGCAGTACTTC	CASSLGGGLVEQYF
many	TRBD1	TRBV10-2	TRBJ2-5	TGCGCCAGCAGTGAGTTCGACAGGGGGCAAGAGACCCAGTACTTC	CASSEFDRGQETQYF
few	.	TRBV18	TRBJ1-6	TGTGCCAGCTCACCACCCTCCGGTACACCCCTCCACTTT	CASSPPSGTPLHF
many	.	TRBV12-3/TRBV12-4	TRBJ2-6	TGTGCCAGCAGTTTGGCCCCGGGAGGGGCCAACGTCCTGACTTTC	CASSLAPGGANVLTF
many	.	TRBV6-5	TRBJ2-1	TGTGCCAGCAGTTATTATTCTGGGGAAAATGAGCAGTTCTTC	CASSYYSGENEQFF
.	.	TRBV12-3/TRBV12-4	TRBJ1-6	TGTGCCAGCAGTTTGAGTCAGAAAAATTCACCCCTCCACTTT	CASSLSQKNSPLHF
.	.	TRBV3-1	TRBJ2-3	TGTGCCAGCAGCCAATTAGGGGGAGTGGCCACAGATACGCAGTATTTT	CASSQLGGVATDTQYF
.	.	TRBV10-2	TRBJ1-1	TGCGCCAGCAGTGAGCCAGGTTTGGGGACTGAAGCTTTCTTT	CASSEPGLGTEAFF
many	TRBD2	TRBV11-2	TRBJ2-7	TGTGCCAGCAGCTTGAGCGGGATCCCCTACGAGCAGTACTTC	CASSLSGIPYEQYF
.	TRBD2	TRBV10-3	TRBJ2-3	TGTGCCATCAGTGGGCCCCGACTAGCGGGAGGGCCGGTAGATACGCAGTATTTT	CAISGPRLAGGPVDTQYF